The clone carrying this T cell receptor (beta chain) has just a few counts. V was shortened by 6 bases and J by 1 base, with 13 bases between the two germline ends. Germline-derived CDR1 and CDR2 are LNHDA and SQIVND (reference sequence). The CDR3 runs 15 residues. Seattle's enrolled individuals joined amid active infection and were then monitored longitudinally. This record belongs to a study of blood T cell repertoires in COVID-19. Repertoires were generated with immunoSEQ multiplex PCR, while TCRdb's copy carries only in-frame clones and drops some. The table lists tens of thousands of clones, about 76% of them singletons.

The chain uses TRBV19 and TRBJ2-4; tentatively, D is TRBD1 (6 bases). The specimen sequenced was peripheral blood. The TCR comes from a man aged 65 to 79 with COVID-19, enrolled during active disease. CDR3 DNA sequence: TGTGCCAGTAGAACTACAGGGAGTGCCAAAAACATTCAGTACTTC. This encodes CASRTTGSAKNIQYF.